Listed here are 27 T cell receptor beta chains from one sample, sequenced in a study of control samples from healthy donors and cancer patients. TCRdb keeps only in-frame clones here, not all; method: immunoSEQ multiplex PCR. There are some 200,000 clones in the sample; around 92% occur only once, and 1.5% lies in the top ten. Sequenced input: blood. These receptor sequences come from a woman under 40 in good health.

A single count supports this clone. This chain connects TRBV6-2 or TRBV6-3 to TRBJ2-5; either TRBD1 or TRBD2 may supply D (5 bases each). From germline, CDR1 is MNHEY and CDR2 SVGEGT. V lost 2 bases and J 5 bases, leaving 12 bases between the germline ends. CDR3 length: 14 amino acids. The CDR3: CASSYRGGYETQYF. In DNA form, the CDR3 reads TGTGCCAGCAGTTACCGGGGCGGGTACGAGACCCAGTACTTC.

DNA of the CDR3: TGTGCCAGCAGTGGCCAGGGGGTGAACACCGGGGAGCTGTTTTTT. The encoded protein is CASSGQGVNTGELFF. The chain employs TRBV2 and TRBJ2-2; 7 positions agree with TRBD1. The CDR3 consists of 15 residues. Trimming took 4 bases from V and 1 from J; bases not matched to a gene: 3. The V gene's germline CDR1 is SNHLY and CDR2 FYNNEI.

The genes are TRBV18 and TRBJ1-4; D not certain. Germline CDR1 reads KGHSH; CDR2 reads LQKENI. This CDR3 contains 13 residues. V was cut by 2 bases and J by 8 bases, with 9 bases left in between. CDR3 amino acids: CASSPRREEKLFF. CDR3 in DNA: TGTGCCAGCTCACCAAGGAGAGAGGAAAAACTGTTTTTT.

The J gene is TRBJ2-3, the V gene TRBV27; 9 nucleotides match TRBD2. This CDR3 contains 15 residues. From germline, CDR1 is MNHEY and CDR2 SMNVEV (reference sequence). The CDR3 here is CVSRPLAGRTDTQYF. CDR3 DNA sequence: TGTGTCAGTAGACCACTAGCGGGCCGCACAGATACGCAGTATTTT.

The V call is TRBV7-9, the J call TRBJ2-7, with D uncertain. The CDR3 is made up of 15 amino acids. Trimming removed 3 bases at V and 0 bases at J, with 12 bases between. The V gene's germline CDR1 is SEHNR and CDR2 FQNEAQ (reference sequence). The CDR3 coding sequence is TGTGCCAGCAGCTTTCTCGGACCGGTCTCCTACGAGCAGTACTTC. Its translation is CASSFLGPVSYEQYF.

This clone has just one count. V usage is TRBV6-6 and J usage is TRBJ1-5, with TRBD1 identical over 9 bases. This CDR3 region has 14 residues. The trim removed 4 bases at V and 7 bases at J, leaving 5 bases unmatched. The germline V gene encodes CDR1 MNHNY and CDR2 SVGAGI (reference sequence). CDR3 loop: CASSSETGGQPQHF. The CDR3 region has the DNA TGTGCCAGCAGTTCCGAGACAGGGGGACAGCCCCAGCATTTT.

This chain uses TRBV6-5 with TRBJ1-4; TRBD1 matches 11 bases. The CDR3 runs to 14 residues. V was clipped by 6 bases and J by 7 bases; unmatched bases: 4. Germline V CDR1 and CDR2: MNHEY, SVGAGI. The CDR3 DNA sequence: TGTGCCAGCAGGCCGGGACAGGGGGGTGAAAAACTGTTTTTT. Amino acids: CASRPGQGGEKLFF.

This clone has more than one count but fewer than ten. The rearrangement links TRBV18 to TRBJ1-5; 10 bases match TRBD1. Germline-derived CDR1 and CDR2 are KGHSH and LQKENI. The CDR3 spans 15 residues. With V trimmed by 4 bases and J by 3 bases, 3 bases remained unmatched. The CDR3 is CASSRQGADNQPQHF. CDR3 coding DNA: TGTGCCAGCTCACGACAGGGGGCGGACAATCAGCCCCAGCATTTT.

The chain has TRBV19 and TRBJ1-1; TRBD1 might be the D (5 bases). Germline values: CDR1 LNHDA, CDR2 SQIVND (reference sequence). The V and J ends lost 1 base and 1 base respectively, with 10 bases between them. CDR3 length equals 15 residues. Here the CDR3 DNA reads TGTGCCAGTAGTATAGCCAGGGTCGGGAACACTGAAGCTTTCTTT. It yields the protein CASSIARVGNTEAFF. Full variable domain (remainder filled in from reference TRBV19 and TRBJ1-1): DGGITQSPKYLFRKEGQNVTLSCEQNLNHDAMYWYRQDPGQGLRLIYYSQIVNDFQKGDIAEGYSVSREKKESFPLTVTSAQKNPTAFYLCASSIARVGNTEAFFGQGTRLTVV.

The chain carries TRBV2 and TRBJ1-4; a weak D match, TRBD1 (6 bases). Germline CDR1 and CDR2: SNHLY and FYNNEI. The CDR3 runs 15 residues. Trimming took 6 bases from V and 0 from J, leaving 11 bases between them. CDR3 nucleotide sequence: TGTGCCAGCAGAGATTACAGGGCAACTAATGAAAAACTGTTTTTT. Translation: CASRDYRATNEKLFF.

The CDR3 coding sequence is TGTGCCAGCAGCCGGGACAGGGTCACTGAAGCTTTCTTT. Translating gives CASSRDRVTEAFF. The V and J genes are TRBV11-2 and TRBJ1-1; 9 bases map to TRBD1. The CDR3 totals 13 residues. With 5 bases clipped from V and 4 bases from J, the junction kept 2 bases outside the gene matches. From germline, CDR1 is SGHAT and CDR2 FQNNGV.

The chain joins TRBV6-5 to TRBJ1-5; D not resolved. Trimming shortened V by 2 bases and J by 7 bases, and 9 bases separated the two germline ends. CDR3 size: 13 residues. Germline V gene sequence: CDR1 MNHEY, CDR2 SVGAGI. The CDR3 DNA sequence: TGTGCCAGCAGTTACAGGGTTCGACAGCCCCAGCATTTT. It encodes CASSYRVRQPQHF.

On this clone: Distinct nucleotide sequences in the sample also encode this CDR3. The J gene is TRBJ1-2, the V gene TRBV15; no firm D call. V shed 0 bases and J shed 4 bases, with 3 bases lying between them. Germline CDR1 LNHNV, CDR2 YYDKDF (reference sequence). CDR3 length: 12 amino acids. The CDR3 DNA sequence: TGTGCCACCAGCAGAGAGGGCTATGGCTACACCTTC. Residues: CATSREGYGYTF.

This clone was observed a few times. The same CDR3 is also encoded by other DNA sequences in this sample. This chain links TRBV12-3 or TRBV12-4 with TRBJ1-1; D uncertain. V lost 3 bases to trimming and J lost 1 base, with 3 bases between them. CDR3 length equals 12 residues. DNA for the CDR3: TGTGCCAGCAGTTTCGGGAACACTGAAGCTTTCTTT. Its protein is CASSFGNTEAFF.

V usage is TRBV19 and J usage is TRBJ2-1, with 7 bases matching TRBD2. There are 17 residues in the CDR3. CDR1 LNHDA and CDR2 SQIVND come from the germline V gene (reference sequence). V lost 1 base, J lost 0 bases, and 6 bases stayed unmatched. CDR3 sequence reads: CASSIVASGISYNEQFF. DNA for the CDR3: TGTGCCAGTAGTATAGTGGCTAGCGGAATCTCCTACAATGAGCAGTTCTTC.

CDR3: CAWSVRGGTSPLHF. The CDR3 nucleotides are TGTGCCTGGAGTGTACGAGGTGGGACCTCACCCCTCCACTTT. The rearrangement links TRBV30 to TRBJ1-6; D is possibly TRBD1 (5 bases). The CDR3 sequence is 14 residues long. Trimming pared 0 bases from V and 10 bases from J, leaving 13 bases between. The germline V gene encodes CDR1 GTSNPN and CDR2 SVGIG (reference sequence).

J is TRBJ2-7 and V is TRBV20-1; unclear D gene. Deletions cut 3 bases from V and 0 bases from J, with 9 bases between. The germline CDR1 and CDR2 sequences are DFQATT and SNEGSKA (reference sequence). The CDR3 extends over 13 amino acids. The CDR3 here is CSASLPPSYEQYF. Written as DNA, the CDR3 is TGCAGTGCTAGTCTCCCCCCCTCCTACGAGCAGTACTTC.

Turning to this clone: This specimen includes other DNA sequences encoding the same CDR3. V usage is TRBV7-9 and J usage is TRBJ2-5; the match to TRBD2 covers 7 bases. The V segment lost 0 bases and the J segment 2 bases; nucleotides outside the gene matches: 0. Germline V gene lookup returns CDR1 SEHNR and CDR2 FQNEAQ (reference sequence). The CDR3 is 14 residues long. CDR3 loop: CASSLAGGQETQYF. In nucleotides, the CDR3 is TGTGCCAGCAGCTTAGCCGGGGGGCAAGAGACCCAGTACTTC.

The rearrangement links TRBV4-3 to TRBJ2-6; TRBD2 matches 10 bases. This CDR3 spans 18 amino acids. V was clipped by 1 base and J by 0 bases; unmatched bases: 3. Germline values: CDR1 LGHNA, CDR2 YSLEER. Written as DNA, the CDR3 is TGCGCCAGCAGCCAAGCTAGCGGGAGTAGCTCTGGGGCCAACGTCCTGACTTTC. This encodes CASSQASGSSSGANVLTF.

This sequence joins TRBV30 and TRBJ1-1; 7 bases map to TRBD1. The CDR3 runs 12 residues. The J segment lost 1 base and the V segment lost 7 bases, leaving 3 bases of the junction unmatched. Per the germline V gene, CDR1 is GTSNPN and CDR2 is SVGIG (reference sequence). CDR3 sequence reads: CASDRANTEAFF. CDR3 nucleotide sequence: TGTGCCTCTGACAGGGCGAACACTGAAGCTTTCTTT.

The chain has TRBV10-3 and TRBJ2-7; 10 positions match TRBD1. The CDR3 spans 15 residues. V gave up 4 bases and J gave up 3 bases; unmatched junction bases: 6. From germline, CDR1 is ENHRY and CDR2 SYGVKD. The CDR3 region is CAISGQGTGDYEQYF. The DNA of the CDR3 is TGTGCCATCAGTGGGCAAGGGACAGGGGACTACGAGCAGTACTTC.

The V and J genes are TRBV29-1 and TRBJ1-2; 8 bases are shared with TRBD1. The CDR3 is made up of 13 amino acids. V was pared by 1 base and J by 7 bases, with 5 bases of the junction left unmatched. Germline lookup yields CDR1 SQVTM and CDR2 ANQGSEA. The CDR3 loop is CSVEVVQGVGYTF. CDR3 coding DNA: TGCAGCGTTGAAGTGGTACAGGGGGTTGGCTACACCTTC.

J is TRBJ1-1 and V is TRBV28; D is ambiguous. The CDR3 runs to 14 residues. Germline values: CDR1 MDHEN, CDR2 SYDVKM. The V end was cut by 5 bases, the J end by 0 bases, with 10 bases between. The CDR3 sequence is CASSPPHMNTEAFF. CDR3 DNA sequence: TGTGCCAGCAGTCCTCCCCACATGAACACTGAAGCTTTCTTT.

The V call is TRBV19, the J call TRBJ1-5; 8 positions match TRBD1. Trimming at V came to 3 bases and at J to 3 bases, leaving 4 bases not matched to a gene. Germline V CDR1 and CDR2: LNHDA, SQIVND (reference sequence). The CDR3 is 15 residues long. The DNA for the CDR3 is TGTGCCAGTAGTATGACGGACAGGGTCAATCAGCCCCAGCATTTT. The encoded protein is CASSMTDRVNQPQHF.

The chain combines TRBV6-1 with TRBJ2-1, with D tentatively TRBD2 (5 bases). The germline CDR1 and CDR2 sequences are MNHNS and SASEGT. The CDR3 is 15 amino acids. V lost 2 bases, J lost 2 bases, and 10 bases lay in between. This CDR3 reads CASSEISDAYNEQFF. CDR3 DNA: TGTGCCAGCAGTGAAATTAGCGACGCCTACAATGAGCAGTTCTTC.

V usage is TRBV12-3 or TRBV12-4 and J usage is TRBJ1-1; D remains unclear. The CDR3 length is 12 residues. V lost 4 bases and J lost 1, with 4 bases in between. CDR3 sequence reads: CASSSRNTEAFF. The DNA of the CDR3 is TGTGCCAGCAGTTCAAGGAACACTGAAGCTTTCTTT.

This chain links TRBV19 with TRBJ1-2, with D possibly matching TRBD1 (5 bases). The CDR3 has 14 amino acids. Germline assignment: CDR1 LNHDA and CDR2 SQIVND (reference sequence). V shed 5 bases and J shed 4 bases, with 14 bases lying between them. This chain's CDR3 is CASSSTRAPYGYTF. DNA for the CDR3: TGTGCCAGTAGTTCCACCAGGGCCCCCTATGGCTACACCTTC.